Included here is one TCR beta chain sequence, with context. Its antigen is unknown. Nothing much larger sits one base from this clone, and base qualities are not available. Per the germline V gene, MRHNA is the CDR1 and SNTAGT is the CDR2. Including the terminal cysteine and phenylalanine, the CDR3 comprises 14 residues. The kept DNA is CDR3 alone, 42 bases in frame from the first base. Here V drops 2 bases and J drops 7 bases, and the junction holds 0 bases not matched to any gene. In Seattle, one collaborating source enrolled patients while the infection was active and tracked those patients longitudinally over the course of disease. Each collaborating institution followed its own protocols to collect whole blood in K2EDTA tubes. For TCRbeta analysis, collaborators shipped samples as frozen whole blood, isolated PBMCs, or DNA extracted from either of those sample types. These data come from a study of blood T cell repertoires in COVID-19 (dated by TCRdb to 2019 to 2021). With respect to the entire study: Samples covering the acute and convalescent phases of COVID-19 were provided by collaborators in the United States, Italy and Spain. The prospective study material was composed of cDNA or gDNA derived from T cells, B-cell-depleted T cells, or PBMCs. Subjects who had been exposed to COVID-19, were actively infected with it, or had recovered from it provided the deeply sampled blood TCRbeta repertoires that made up the dataset. The repertoires were released in a freely available public database intended as a resource for research on the immune response to SARS-CoV-2. The samples were drawn from two sources: the first 160 participants of the ongoing ImmuneRACE study, and fewer than 1,500 subjects contributed by 6 global collaborators. A de-identified subject ID, COVID-19 status, age in years and sex were almost always included in the sample metadata. Where available, HLA class I and class II types were obtained from metadata supplied by the sample provider rather than from assay-based typing. General findings and caveats noted by the study authors: The quantity of clinical and demographic metadata differed by source and by participant and was supplied without curation.

TCRbeta CDR3 regions were amplified from genomic DNA by means of the immunoSEQ Assay, a bias-controlled multiplex PCR. Turning to the authors' computational methods: Nucleated cell counts per sample were estimated from amplification of reference gene primers within the assay. To quantify the absolute abundance of each unique TCRbeta CDR3 rearrangement, sequence reads were collapsed and filtered. For each sample, productive Simpson clonality was calculated as the square root of Simpson's diversity index across productive rearrangements. In its TCRdb copy, this immuneACCESS table keeps in-frame sequences only and misses some clones. Where compared with another copy, unresolved V genes explain less than half of these, and the others have no known cause. V, J and clone size reflect that table, while D and trimming were determined from the DNA. Across this sample there are around 77,000 clones, with approximately 80% seen only once. The ten most abundant clones make up approximately 6.9% of the sample.

This receptor was taken from a man aged 30-40 years with COVID-19, enrolled during active disease. The chain uses TRBV6-4 and TRBJ2-2; the junction holds 11 bases that match TRBD2. Source material: peripheral blood. At the DNA level, the sequence is TGTGCCAGCAGTGACGGACTAGCGGGCGGGGAGCTGTTTTTT. This sequence encodes CASSDGLAGGELFF.